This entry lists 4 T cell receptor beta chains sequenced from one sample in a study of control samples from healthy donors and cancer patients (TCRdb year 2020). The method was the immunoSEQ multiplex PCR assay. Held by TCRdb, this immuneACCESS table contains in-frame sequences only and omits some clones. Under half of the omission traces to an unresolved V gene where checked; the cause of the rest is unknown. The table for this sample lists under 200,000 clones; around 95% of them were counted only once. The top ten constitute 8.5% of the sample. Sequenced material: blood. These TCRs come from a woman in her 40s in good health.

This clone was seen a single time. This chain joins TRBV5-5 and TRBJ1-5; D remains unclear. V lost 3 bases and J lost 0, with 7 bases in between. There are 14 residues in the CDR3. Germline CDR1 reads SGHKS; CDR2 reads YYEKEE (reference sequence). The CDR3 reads CASSSEYSNQPQHF. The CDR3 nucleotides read TGTGCCAGCAGCTCTGAGTATAGCAATCAGCCCCAGCATTTT. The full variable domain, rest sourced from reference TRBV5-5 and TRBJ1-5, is DAGVTQSPTHLIKTRGQQVTLRCSPISGHKSVSWYQQVLGQGPQFIFQYYEKEERGRGNFPDRFSARQFPNYSSELNVNALLLGDSALYLCASSSEYSNQPQHFGDGTRLSIL.

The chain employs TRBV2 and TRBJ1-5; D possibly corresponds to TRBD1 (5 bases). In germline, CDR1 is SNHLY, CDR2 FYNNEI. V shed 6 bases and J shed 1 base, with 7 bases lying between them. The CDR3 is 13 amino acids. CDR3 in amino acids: CASRRDSNQPQHF. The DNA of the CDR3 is TGTGCCAGCAGGAGGGACAGCAATCAGCCCCAGCATTTT.

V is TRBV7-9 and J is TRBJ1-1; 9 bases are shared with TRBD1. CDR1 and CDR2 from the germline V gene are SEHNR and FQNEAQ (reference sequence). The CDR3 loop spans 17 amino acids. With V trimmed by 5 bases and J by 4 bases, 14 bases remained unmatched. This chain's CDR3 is CASSLSYRGPGGTEAFF. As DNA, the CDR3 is TGTGCCAGCAGCCTTAGCTACAGGGGGCCAGGGGGCACTGAAGCTTTCTTT.

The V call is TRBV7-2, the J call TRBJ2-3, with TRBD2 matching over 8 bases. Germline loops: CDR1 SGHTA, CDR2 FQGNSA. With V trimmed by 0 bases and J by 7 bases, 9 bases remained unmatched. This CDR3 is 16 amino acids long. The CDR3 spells CASSLARLAGTNTQYF. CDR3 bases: TGTGCCAGCAGCTTAGCGCGATTAGCGGGGACCAATACGCAGTATTTT.